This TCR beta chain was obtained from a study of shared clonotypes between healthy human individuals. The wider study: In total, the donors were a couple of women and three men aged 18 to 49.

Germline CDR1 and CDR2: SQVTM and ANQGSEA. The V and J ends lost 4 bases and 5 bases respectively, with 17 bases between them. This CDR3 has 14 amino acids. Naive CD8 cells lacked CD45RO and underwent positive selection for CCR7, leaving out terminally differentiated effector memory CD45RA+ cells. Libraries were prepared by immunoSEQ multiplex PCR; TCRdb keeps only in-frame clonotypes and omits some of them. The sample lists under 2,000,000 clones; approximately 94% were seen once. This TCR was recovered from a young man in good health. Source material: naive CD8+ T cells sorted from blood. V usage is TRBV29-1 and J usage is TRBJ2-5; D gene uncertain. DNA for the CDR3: TGCAGCGTTGTGCCTCTGGGGATAAGGGAGACCCAGTACTTC. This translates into CSVVPLGIRETQYF.